These T cell receptor beta chains were read from a single sample in a study of cytomegalovirus exposure and HLA in healthy donors. Profiled with immunoSEQ multiplex PCR; TCRdb holds only in-frame clones, not every one. This table holds 43,000 or so clones, around 62% found once. Material for sequencing was PBMCs. These receptors came from a human donor in good health. CDR3s include the opening cysteine and the closing phenylalanine or tryptophan. D genes are given only for firm matches. Expanded clones get a size class; other rows say once, few or many, or leave the size out.

TRBJ2-5 | TRBV5-4 | . | TRBD2 | CASSPRGSGDKETQYF | TGTGCCAGCAGCCCTCGAGGTAGCGGGGATAAAGAGACCCAGTACTTC
TRBJ2-2 | TRBV2 | once | TRBD2 | CASMTLAGGSTGELFF | TGTGCCAGCATGACCTTAGCGGGGGGAAGCACCGGGGAGCTGTTTTTT
TRBJ2-1 | TRBV7-9 | . | TRBD1 | CASSLVGRGYNEQFF | TGTGCCAGCAGCTTAGTTGGCAGGGGGTACAATGAGCAGTTCTTC
TRBJ2-5 | TRBV15 | . | . | CATSRDVGDQETQYF | TGTGCCACCAGCAGAGACGTAGGGGACCAAGAGACCCAGTACTTC
TRBJ2-5 | TRBV7-3 | . | . | CASSPRAPSATQYF | TGTGCCAGCAGCCCCAGGGCCCCAAGTGCGACCCAGTACTTC
TRBJ2-5 | TRBV5-1 | . | . | CASSLRQETQYF | TGCGCCAGCAGCCTTCGTCAAGAGACCCAGTACTTC
TRBJ1-2 | TRBV28 | . | TRBD1 | CASRLQDRDNGYTF | TGTGCCAGCAGATTACAAGACAGGGATAACGGCTACACCTTC
TRBJ1-2 | TRBV5-1 | . | . | CASSLDRAPNYGYTF | TGCGCCAGCAGCTTGGACAGGGCACCTAACTATGGCTACACCTTC
TRBJ2-5 | TRBV5-1 | once | TRBD2 | CASSLLILAGGQETQYF | TGCGCCAGCAGCTTGTTAATTCTAGCGGGGGGACAAGAGACCCAGTACTTC
TRBJ1-5 | TRBV6-4 | . | . | CASSPRTLNQPQHF | TGTGCCAGCAGTCCCAGGACTCTGAATCAGCCCCAGCATTTT
TRBJ2-5 | TRBV7-2 | once | . | CASSLSLGGSNF | TGTGCCAGCAGCTTATCCCTAGGCGGGTCAAACTTC
TRBJ2-3 | TRBV10-2 | . | . | CASSELGTRITDTQYF | TGCGCCAGCAGTGAATTAGGGACTCGTATCACAGATACGCAGTATTTT
TRBJ1-4 | TRBV7-8 | . | TRBD1 | CASSLAGGKEKLFF | TGTGCCAGCAGCTTAGCAGGGGGCAAGGAAAAACTGTTTTTT
TRBJ1-2 | TRBV5-6 | . | TRBD1 | CASRPSTGGYGYTF | TGTGCCAGCAGGCCTTCGACAGGGGGCTATGGCTACACCTTC
TRBJ2-7 | TRBV6-4 | . | TRBD1 | CASSPGTGVYEQYF | TGTGCCAGCAGTCCCGGGACAGGGGTCTACGAGCAGTACTTC
TRBJ1-1 | TRBV15 | few | TRBD1 | CATSSGRQGKAFF | TGTGCCACCAGCAGCGGTCGACAGGGAAAAGCTTTCTTT
TRBJ2-7 | TRBV7-9 | few | . | CASSQGWRSYEQYF | TGTGCCAGCAGCCAAGGGTGGAGGTCCTACGAGCAGTACTTC
TRBJ1-6 | TRBV19 | few | . | CASSIFRNSPLHF | TGTGCCAGTAGTATTTTCCGGAATTCACCCCTCCACTTT
TRBJ2-2 | TRBV6-5 | . | . | CASRGASAGELFF | TGTGCCAGCAGGGGAGCTAGTGCCGGGGAGCTGTTTTTT
TRBJ2-5 | TRBV21-1 | . | . | CASSKTKCTPETQYF | TGTGCCAGCAGCAAGACAAAGTGTACTCCAGAGACCCAGTACTTC
TRBJ2-3 | TRBV7-2 | . | TRBD1 | CASSRGQTTDTQYF | TGTGCCAGCAGCCGGGGACAGACCACAGATACGCAGTATTTC
TRBJ1-2 | TRBV25-1 | . | TRBD1 | CASSQGQGLANYGYTF | TGTGCCAGCAGTCAGGGACAGGGTCTAGCTAACTATGGCTACACCTTC
TRBJ2-2 | TRBV7-9 | . | . | CASSLRQAGTGELFF | TGTGCCAGCAGCTTAAGACAGGCGGGCACCGGGGAGCTGTTTTTT
TRBJ2-5 | TRBV28 | . | TRBD1 | CASSHIRTGVKETQYF | TGTGCCAGCAGCCATATCCGGACAGGGGTAAAAGAGACCCAGTACTTC
TRBJ1-2 | TRBV5-6 | . | TRBD1 | CASSLLSGPGTGINYGYTF | TGTGCCAGCAGCTTGTTATCGGGTCCCGGGACAGGGATTAACTATGGCTACACCTTC
TRBJ1-1 | TRBV5-4 | . | . | CASSGYLQQGNTEAFF | TGTGCCAGCAGCGGTTACCTTCAGCAGGGGAACACTGAAGCTTTCTTT
TRBJ1-1 | TRBV6-5 | . | . | CASTQTGNTEAFF | TGTGCCAGCACCCAGACAGGGAACACTGAAGCTTTCTTT
TRBJ2-7 | TRBV5-1 | . | . | CASRGGTALYEQYF | TGCGCCAGCCGGGGCGGGACAGCGCTGTACGAGCAGTACTTC
TRBJ2-1 | TRBV9 | . | TRBD2 | CASSVGLAGAHEQFF | TGTGCCAGCAGCGTAGGACTAGCGGGGGCACATGAGCAGTTCTTC
TRBJ2-5 | TRBV5-4 | . | . | CASRTYSLQTQYF | TGTGCCAGCCGTACATATAGCTTGCAGACCCAGTACTTC
TRBJ2-2 | TRBV2 | . | TRBD1 | CASAGDRVNTGELFF | TGTGCCAGCGCGGGGGACAGGGTGAACACCGGGGAGCTGTTTTTT